The sequence of this TCR beta chain was determined in a study of OX40 agonist ivuxolimab in advanced cancers. Study as a whole: Patients were treated with ivuxolimab, an agonistic anti-OX40 (CD134) antibody. Study-wide results and caveats: A proportion of nonresponders additionally exhibited low normalized T-cell clonal expansion.

The method was immunoSEQ multiplex PCR; TCRdb's version includes in-frame clones alone and lacks a portion of them. The sample holds 95,000 to 110,000 clones, more than 85% seen once. This clone was recorded once. Its antigen is still unknown. V lost 7 bases to trimming and J lost 12 bases, with 16 bases between them. CDR1 and CDR2 (germline): MNHEY, SVGAGI. This CDR3 comprises 12 residues. The TCR comes from an adult with an advanced solid tumor such as melanoma, head and neck, liver or kidney cancer. The source was CD4+ or CD8+ T cells sorted from blood, collected in a trial of the OX40 agonist ivuxolimab. The V call is TRBV6-5, the J call TRBJ2-1, with D possibly being TRBD2 (7 bases). CDR3 sequence reads: CASTQGRGGQFF. The CDR3 DNA reads TGTGCCAGCACACAGGGTAGGGGGGGGCAGTTCTTC.